This TCR beta chain was retrieved from a study of CD8+CD57+ T cells in acquired aplastic anemia. Study summary: Yields of DNA that came from sorted CD4+ and CD8+ cells averaged about 3.4 ug. Healthy donor sequencing depth: around 10 million CD4+, fewer than 13 million CD8+ reads. Regarding the study as a whole: Comparison of patients with controls identified approximately 28 shared CD8+ CDR3 sequences. A significant difference in CD8+ Simpson's diversity between patients and controls was not found.

The CDR3 is made up of 16 amino acids. V gave up 5 bases and J gave up 6 bases; unmatched junction bases: 11. Investigators profiled TCR beta VDJ and CDR3 from genomic DNA template. TCRdb used MiXCR to reprocess the reads, holding one entry per CDR3 protein. The repertoire holds around 180,000 distinct CDR3 sequences, with about three fifths as singletons. This clonotype was counted once. Its antigen is unidentified. Sequencing was done on a sample of sorted CD4+, CD8+, or CD8+CD57+ T cells (not recorded which) from PBMCs. This TCR was sampled from a human donor in good health. The V gene is TRBV12-3 or TRBV12-4, the J gene TRBJ2-1; 9 nucleotides match TRBD2. The CDR3 sequence is CASSDSDGGGANEQFF. As DNA, the CDR3 is TGTGCCAGCAGTGACTCGGACGGCGGGGGGGCCAATGAGCAGTTCTTC.